The sequence of this TCR beta chain was determined in a study of cytotoxic CD8 clonotypes in ibrutinib-treated CLL. As for the study in general: Response samples were taken after a median of around 11 months on treatment, range 6 to 36.

The data were produced by immunoSEQ multiplex PCR, yet TCRdb's version contains in-frame clones alone and is incomplete. The sample carries some 93,000 clones, more than 75% recorded once. Overall study findings and caveats: Rare overall, public clonotypes shrank or held steady under therapy. Clonality grew at ibrutinib response; at progression, it decreased back toward baseline. Baseline clonality, above age-matched healthy donor levels, tracked circulating CD8+ T-cell counts.

To note about this clone: Antigen unknown.

The TCR sequence derives from a human donor with chronic lymphocytic leukemia. This specimen was PBMCs, taken after 12 months of ibrutinib treatment.

CDR3 region: CAWSVWTGHPQETQYF. CDR3 sequence (DNA): TGTGCCTGGAGTGTTTGGACAGGCCACCCCCAAGAGACCCAGTACTTC. The chain uses TRBV30 and TRBJ2-5; 7 nucleotides align to TRBD1. V shed 0 bases, J shed 1 base, and the junction held 8 bases outside the gene matches. This CDR3 is built from 16 residues. Germline loops: CDR1 GTSNPN, CDR2 SVGIG (reference sequence).